This T cell receptor (beta chain) was sequenced in a study of shared clonotypes between healthy human individuals. There are 14 residues in the CDR3. Germline V gene sequence: CDR1 MGHRA, CDR2 YSYEKL. Trimming stripped 1 base from V and 1 base from J, with 4 bases between. The table came from immunoSEQ multiplex PCR; TCRdb's copy has only in-frame clones and leaves some out. The sample holds about 2.3 million clones, over 85% seen once. Study-wide results and limits: Compared with memory subsets, naive subsets generally had larger estimated richness.

About this clone: Its antigen is unknown. Distinct nucleotide sequences in the sample also encode this CDR3.

What was sequenced was naive CD4+ T cells from PBMCs. The subset: CD45RA+ positively selected. The genes are TRBV4-1 and TRBJ2-2; D is ambiguous. The source is a man younger than 30 in good health. Some clones in this sample may be carry-over from other donors' samples. In nucleotides, the CDR3 is TGCGCCAGCAGCCAAGCGGAGAACACCGGGGAGCTGTTTTTT. Protein sequence: CASSQAENTGELFF.